This is a list of T cell receptor beta chains from one sample in a study of blood T cells in healthy people across ages. TCRdb reprocessed the 5' RACE reads via MiXCR and lists one record per CDR3 protein. The sample contains 550,000 to 750,000 distinct CDR3 sequences, 20% to 25% of which appear only once. The sample comprised blood. The receptors were sampled from a man aged 70 or older in good health. CDR3s include the opening cysteine and the closing phenylalanine or tryptophan. D genes are given only for firm matches. Clone size is not always given. Where it is, it says once, few, many or a class for expanded clones.

V	D	J	length	size	DNA	CDR3
TRBV19	-	TRBJ2-5	14	-	TGTGCCAGTAGTACCACAATGTACCGGGGGACCCAGTACTTC	CASSTTMYRGTQYF
TRBV5-1	-	TRBJ1-4	15	many	TGCGCCAGCAGCAGTCAGGGGAACACTAATGAAAAACTGTTTTTT	CASSSQGNTNEKLFF
TRBV20-1	-	TRBJ2-1	15	-	TGCAGTGCTAGAGTTAGCGGAGGTGCCTACAATGAGCAGTTCTTC	CSARVSGGAYNEQFF
TRBV5-6	-	TRBJ1-1	14	-	TGTGCCAGCAGCTTGGGACTGGGGAACACTGAAGCTTTCTTT	CASSLGLGNTEAFF
TRBV5-1	TRBD1	TRBJ2-1	15	few	TGCGCCAGCAGCCCCGGGGACAGGGAAGGTAATGAGCAGTTCTTC	CASSPGDREGNEQFF
TRBV20-1	TRBD2	TRBJ2-7	14	-	TGCAGTGCTAGAGATCTAGGGACTAACTACGAGCAGTACTTC	CSARDLGTNYEQYF
TRBV11-2	TRBD2	TRBJ2-2	17	few	TGTGCCAGCAGCCTCCGAGGACTAGCGGTGGGAGCCGGGGAGCCGTTTTTT	CASSLRGLAVGAGEPFF
TRBV5-1	-	TRBJ2-5	15	-	TGCGCCAGCAGCTTGGCTCACCGGACCAAGGAGACCCAGTACTTC	CASSLAHRTKETQYF
TRBV12-3/TRBV12-4	-	TRBJ2-7	15	-	TGTGCCAGCAGTTTAGGGAGAGTGGGAGCCTATGAGCAGTACTTC	CASSLGRVGAYEQYF
TRBV20-1	TRBD2	TRBJ2-7	14	few	TGCAGTGCTAGGTCTAGCGGGAGAGGGTACGAGCAGTACTTC	CSARSSGRGYEQYF
TRBV20-1	TRBD2	TRBJ2-7	15	-	TGCAGTGCTAGAATTCCAGCGGGAGTCCAGGACGAGCAGTACTTC	CSARIPAGVQDEQYF
TRBV28	TRBD1	TRBJ2-1	13	-	TGTGCCAGCAGCAGACAGGGGTACAATGAGCAGTTCTTC	CASSRQGYNEQFF
TRBV12-5	-	TRBJ2-1	15	many	TGTGCTAGTGGTTTGACTAGCCCAGGGGGCAATGAGCAGTTCTTC	CASGLTSPGGNEQFF
TRBV3-1	TRBD1	TRBJ1-1	14	-	TGTGCCAGCAACATGGGGACAGGGAACACTGAAGCTTTCTTT	CASNMGTGNTEAFF
TRBV28	TRBD1	TRBJ1-1	15	-	TGTGCCAGCAGTCCGTGGGACAGGGACTTGGCTGAAGCTTTCTTT	CASSPWDRDLAEAFF